Listed here are 30 T cell receptor beta chains from one sample, sequenced in a study of cytomegalovirus exposure and HLA in healthy donors (dated by TCRdb to 2016 to 2017). Libraries were prepared through the immunoSEQ multiplex PCR assay. The multiplex PCR relied on a mix of 60 forward primers for TCR Vbeta segments and 13 reverse primers for TCR Jbeta segments. The immuneACCESS repertoire file appears here via TCRdb, limited to in-frame rearrangements. These files lack a portion of the clones; in checked studies, under half of the deficit traces to unresolved V genes, and the cause of the others is not known. This sample's table lists about 100,000 clones. The ten largest account for about 5.9% of the sample. The specimen was PBMCs. The origin of the receptors is a girl aged 10 to 17 in good health and CMV-seropositive.

The J gene is TRBJ1-2, the V gene TRBV19; 8 nucleotides match TRBD1. Germline lookup yields CDR1 LNHDA and CDR2 SQIVND (reference sequence). The V and J ends lost 5 bases and 2 bases, in that order; junction bases with no gene match: 13. The CDR3 is made up of 17 amino acids. CDR3 region: CASSSRGRGHPNYGYTF. The CDR3, as DNA: TGTGCCAGTAGTTCGAGGGGCAGGGGGCATCCCAACTATGGCTACACCTTC.

V usage is TRBV7-9 and J usage is TRBJ2-7; 8 bases match TRBD1. From germline, CDR1 is SEHNR and CDR2 FQNEAQ (reference sequence). With V trimmed by 4 bases and J by 2 bases, 7 bases remained unmatched. The CDR3 runs 15 residues. The CDR3 sequence is CASSSVLTGAYEQYF. The CDR3 region has the DNA TGTGCCAGCAGCTCCGTCTTGACAGGGGCCTACGAGCAGTACTTC. The full variable domain, rest sourced from reference TRBV7-9 and TRBJ2-7, is DTGVSQNPRHKITKRGQNVTFRCDPISEHNRLYWYRQTLGQGPEFLTYFQNEAQLEKSRLLSDRFSAERPKGSFSTLEIQRTEQGDSAMYLCASSSVLTGAYEQYFGPGTRLTVT.

The gene calls are TRBV18 and TRBJ2-7; 7 bases line up with TRBD2. Per the germline V gene, CDR1 is KGHSH and CDR2 is LQKENI. The V and J ends lost 2 bases and 0 bases, in that order; junction bases with no gene match: 4. The CDR3 has 15 amino acids. CDR3 region: CASSPGAGVSYEQYV. The CDR3 DNA reads TGTGCCAGCTCACCAGGGGCGGGGGTCTCCTACGAGCAGTACGTC.

The J gene is TRBJ1-2, the V gene TRBV4-1; 8 positions match TRBD1. The V and J ends lost 4 bases and 2 bases, in that order; junction bases with no gene match: 6. CDR3 length: 15 amino acids. In germline, CDR1 is MGHRA, CDR2 YSYEKL. The CDR3 loop reads CASSRGPGGNYGYTF. The CDR3 region has the DNA TGCGCCAGCAGCCGAGGGCCAGGGGGCAACTATGGCTACACCTTC.

The V and J genes are TRBV2 and TRBJ2-1; TRBD1 matches 9 bases. The CDR3 has 13 residues. Looked up from germline, CDR1 is SNHLY and CDR2 is FYNNEI. Trimming took 6 bases from V and 6 from J; bases not matched to a gene: 3. The DNA for the CDR3 is TGTGCCAGCAGCCGGGACAGGGTCAATGAGCAGTTCTTC. Amino acids: CASSRDRVNEQFF.

CDR3 in amino acids: CASSVLGQPLYPYSNQPQHF. The DNA for the CDR3 is TGTGCCAGCAGCGTACTCGGACAGCCGCTTTATCCTTATAGCAATCAGCCCCAGCATTTT. The rearrangement links TRBV9 to TRBJ1-5; maybe TRBD1 (6 bases). The V end was cut by 1 base, the J end by 0 bases, with 23 bases between. There are 20 residues in the CDR3. Germline lookup yields CDR1 SGDLS and CDR2 YYNGEE.

The chain combines TRBV5-1 with TRBJ2-6; no reliable D call. The germline V gene encodes CDR1 SGHRS and CDR2 YFSETQ. CDR3 length: 15 amino acids. V dropped 0 bases and J dropped 0 bases, with 4 bases sitting between them. CDR3 loop: CASSLVVSGANVLTF. CDR3 nucleotide sequence: TGCGCCAGCAGCTTGGTAGTCTCTGGGGCCAACGTCCTGACTTTC.

This sequence joins TRBV4-3 and TRBJ1-2; 7 bases are shared with TRBD1. This CDR3 has 15 residues. Trimming at V came to 6 bases and at J to 6 bases, leaving 13 bases not matched to a gene. The germline V gene encodes CDR1 LGHNA and CDR2 YSLEER. CDR3 sequence: CASRHDREASNGYTF. Written as DNA, the CDR3 is TGCGCCAGCAGACATGACAGGGAGGCCTCGAATGGCTACACCTTC.

The J gene is TRBJ1-2, the V gene TRBV9, with D unresolved. CDR3 length: 14 amino acids. The germline V and J ends were trimmed by 5 bases and 0 bases, with 11 bases remaining between them. Germline loops: CDR1 SGDLS, CDR2 YYNGEE. CDR3 bases: TGTGCCAGCAGTCTGGCGGAAGCTAACTATGGCTACACCTTC. Amino acids: CASSLAEANYGYTF.

The chain recombines TRBV6-6 with TRBJ1-2, with TRBD1 matching 11 bases. The CDR3 consists of 16 residues. Germline values: CDR1 MNHNY, CDR2 SVGAGI (reference sequence). The junction had 12 bases not matched to a gene; V was cut back by 6 bases and J by 6 bases. The CDR3 here is CASSPLGQGAGNGYTF. The CDR3 bases are TGTGCCAGCAGCCCACTTGGACAGGGGGCCGGGAATGGCTACACCTTC.

The chain has TRBV6-6 and TRBJ2-3; 8 nucleotides align to TRBD2. Germline trimming cut 8 bases from V and 3 bases from J; bases unmatched to any gene: 4. The germline V gene has CDR1 MNHNY and CDR2 SVGAGI (reference sequence). The CDR3 is 13 amino acids. As DNA, the CDR3 is TGTGCCAGCGGGAGACTAGCGACAGATACGCAGTATTTT. Translated, it gives CASGRLATDTQYF.

The chain is built from TRBV30 and TRBJ1-6; D gene ambiguous. The CDR3 consists of 13 residues. Germline CDR1 is GTSNPN and CDR2 is SVGIG (reference sequence). Trimming cost V 1 base and J 9 bases, with 10 bases left between them. In nucleotides, the CDR3 is TGTGCCTGGAGTGGGGCCTCTGGTTCACCCCTCCACTTT. It is translated as CAWSGASGSPLHF.

The rearrangement joins TRBV2 to TRBJ2-2; tentatively, D is TRBD2 (6 bases). The CDR3 runs 16 residues. Trimming left V 3 bases short and J 6 bases short, with 17 bases between. CDR1 SNHLY and CDR2 FYNNEI come from the germline V gene. The chain's CDR3 is CASSERAGRPPGELFF. The CDR3 nucleotides are TGTGCCAGCAGTGAGCGGGCAGGGAGGCCCCCCGGGGAGCTGTTTTTT.

The rearrangement links TRBV6-5 to TRBJ1-6, with D tentatively TRBD1 (6 bases). Germline CDR1 MNHEY, CDR2 SVGAGI. The CDR3 is 15 residues long. V was trimmed by 2 bases and J by 7 bases, leaving 12 bases between them. The CDR3 DNA is TGTGCCAGCAGTTACGCTGGGACAAGAAATTCACCCCTCCACTTT. It is translated as CASSYAGTRNSPLHF.

V gene TRBV5-1 combines with J gene TRBJ2-7, with TRBD2 identical over 7 bases. The germline gives CDR1 SGHRS, CDR2 YFSETQ. There are 15 residues in the CDR3. The V segment lost 5 bases and the J segment 0 bases; nucleotides outside the gene matches: 8. The CDR3 nucleotides are TGCGCCAGCAGTTTTTCAGCGGGGAGCTCCTACGAGCAGTACTTC. This sequence encodes CASSFSAGSSYEQYF.

V usage is TRBV10-3 and J usage is TRBJ2-5; unclear D gene. The V gene's germline CDR1 is ENHRY and CDR2 SYGVKD. The CDR3 loop spans 15 amino acids. Trimming stripped 4 bases from V and 2 bases from J, with 14 bases between. CDR3 sequence: CAISGSLGPQETQYF. CDR3 nucleotides: TGTGCCATCAGTGGCTCTCTAGGCCCACAAGAGACCCAGTACTTC.

This chain joins TRBV7-9 and TRBJ1-2; D may be TRBD1 (5 bases). There are 14 residues in the CDR3. The germline gives CDR1 SEHNR, CDR2 FQNEAQ (reference sequence). The V and J ends lost 2 bases and 5 bases respectively, with 12 bases between them. CDR3 loop: CASSLSTGGYGYTF. The CDR3 DNA reads as TGTGCCAGCAGCTTATCGACCGGGGGTTATGGCTACACCTTC.

The V gene is TRBV5-6, the J gene TRBJ1-1; D is perhaps TRBD1 (5 bases). Trimming cost V 4 bases and J 1 base, with 11 bases left between them. CDR1 and CDR2 (germline): SGHDT, YYEEEE. This CDR3 has 14 residues. The CDR3 sequence: CASSPDSKNTEAFF. The CDR3 nucleotides read TGTGCCAGCAGCCCCGACAGCAAGAACACTGAAGCTTTCTTT.

The V gene is TRBV5-6, the J gene TRBJ2-5, with TRBD2 matching over 11 bases. The J segment lost 4 bases and the V segment lost 4 bases, leaving 6 bases of the junction unmatched. The CDR3 is made up of 15 amino acids. CDR1 and CDR2 from the germline V gene are SGHDT and YYEEEE. The CDR3 spells CASSLHSGGGETQYF. The CDR3 DNA follows: TGTGCCAGCAGCCTACATAGCGGGGGGGGAGAGACCCAGTACTTC.

V usage is TRBV29-1 and J usage is TRBJ2-7; TRBD1 aligns across 8 bases. Looked up from germline, CDR1 is SQVTM and CDR2 is ANQGSEA. The ends lost 5 bases at V and 0 bases at J; junction bases unmatched: 3. This CDR3 comprises 13 residues. The CDR3 DNA is TGCAGCGTTAACAGGGGGAGCTCCTACGAGCAGTACTTC. Translation: CSVNRGSSYEQYF.

The V gene is TRBV18, the J gene TRBJ2-1; 9 bases are a match to TRBD1. Unmatched junction bases numbered 8, after V lost 6 bases and J lost 8 bases. Looked up from germline, CDR1 is KGHSH and CDR2 is LQKENI. The CDR3 extends over 14 amino acids. In nucleotides, the CDR3 is TGTGCCAGCTCCCGGGGACAGGGAGGCGATGAGCAGTTCTTC. As protein: CASSRGQGGDEQFF.

The V and J genes are TRBV6-1 and TRBJ1-2; 7 positions agree with TRBD1. V shed 8 bases and J 7 bases; nucleotides not matched to a gene: 7. CDR1 is MNHNS and CDR2 is SASEGT in the germline V gene. This CDR3 contains 12 residues. The CDR3 reads CASGGQSSGYTF. CDR3 DNA: TGTGCCAGCGGGGGACAGTCATCTGGCTACACCTTC.

The CDR3 DNA is TGTGCCAGCAGCCAAGGAGCGGGGGGGCAATATACGCAGTATTTT. This encodes CASSQGAGGQYTQYF. The rearrangement joins TRBV4-2 to TRBJ2-3; 10 bases map to TRBD2. The germline CDR1 and CDR2 sequences are LGHNA and YNFKEQ. The CDR3 covers 15 residues. V was clipped by 1 base and J by 7 bases; unmatched bases: 5.

The chain uses TRBV7-9 and TRBJ1-4, with TRBD1 identical over 7 bases. Germline V gene lookup returns CDR1 SEHNR and CDR2 FQNEAQ (reference sequence). CDR3 size: 15 residues. V gave up 5 bases and J gave up 5 bases; unmatched junction bases: 8. The CDR3 DNA follows: TGTGCCAGCAGCGTAGACAGGGTGGGCAATGAAAAACTGTTTTTT. Amino acid sequence: CASSVDRVGNEKLFF.

In the case of this clone: This sample includes further DNA sequences coding for the same CDR3. The rearrangement links TRBV29-1 to TRBJ2-3; unclear D gene. The V end was cut by 4 bases, the J end by 6 bases, with 5 bases between. The CDR3 contains 10 residues. CDR1 SQVTM and CDR2 ANQGSEA come from the germline V gene. In nucleotides, the CDR3 is TGCAGCGTTGTCGGGGATACGCAGTATTTT. Encoded protein: CSVVGDTQYF.

The chain links TRBV5-4 to TRBJ1-1; possible D gene TRBD1, 6 bases. The CDR3 is 14 amino acids. Germline CDR1 and CDR2: SGHNT and YYREEE (reference sequence). Deletions cut 1 base from V and 3 bases from J, with 10 bases between. Written as DNA, the CDR3 is TGTGCCAGCAGCTTGAAGGGGGAAGACACTGAAGCTTTCTTT. Encoded protein: CASSLKGEDTEAFF.

The rearrangement joins TRBV6-7 to TRBJ1-1; D not resolved. TRBV6-7 is classed as an ORF, of uncertain function. This CDR3 comprises 13 residues. Trimming removed 7 bases from V and 3 bases from J, with 12 bases in between. In DNA, the CDR3 is TGTGCCAGCAACCGAGGCCGATACACTGAAGCTTTCTTT. It codes for CASNRGRYTEAFF.

The chain carries TRBV19 and TRBJ1-2; D might be TRBD1 (5 bases). Looked up from germline, CDR1 is LNHDA and CDR2 is SQIVND (reference sequence). Trimming shortened V by 6 bases and J by 3 bases, and 23 bases separated the two germline ends. The CDR3 covers 17 residues. CDR3 residues: CASSLPRWEGEDYGYTF. DNA for the CDR3: TGTGCCAGTAGCCTCCCCCGGTGGGAAGGGGAGGACTATGGCTACACCTTC.

The chain carries TRBV11-1 and TRBJ2-3; 7 bases agree with TRBD1. Germline V CDR1 and CDR2: SGHAT, FQDESV (reference sequence). V trimming: 2 bases; J trimming: 6 bases; junction bases outside the gene matches: 14. This CDR3 comprises 17 residues. The CDR3 reads CASSLFGSGTGVDTQYF. The CDR3 nucleotides are TGTGCCAGCAGCTTATTTGGAAGTGGAACAGGGGTGGATACGCAGTATTTT.

The chain couples TRBV6-1 to TRBJ2-7; TRBD2 agrees at 12 bases. The V gene's germline CDR1 is MNHNS and CDR2 SASEGT. With 11 bases clipped from V and 7 bases from J, the junction kept 6 bases outside the gene matches. The CDR3 loop spans 12 amino acids. The CDR3 sequence is CAVTSGGGEQYV. The CDR3 nucleotides are TGTGCCGTGACTAGCGGGGGAGGTGAGCAGTACGTC.